The sample holds a few counts of the clone carrying this TCR beta chain. The antigen is unknown. This CDR3 is built from 19 residues. CDR1 is MGHRA, CDR2 YSYEKL, per germline. V dropped 0 bases and J dropped 4; count of bases not matched to a gene: 11. The record originates from a study of CD8 T cells in ankylosing spondylitis. A single record per CDR3 protein comes from TCRdb applying MiXCR to the 5' RACE reads. The sample carries approximately 260,000 distinct CDR3 sequences, 15% to 20% recorded once. Regarding the study as a whole: Clones tied to disease were said to be significantly enriched in matched ankylosing spondylitis synovial fluid.

The source material was blood, either unsorted or a sorted T cell fraction (not recorded which). This receptor was taken from a male donor with ankylosing spondylitis or in good health (not recorded which). V is TRBV4-1 and J is TRBJ2-5; TRBD2 agrees at 13 bases. CDR3 in DNA: TGCGCCAGCAGCCAAGAGGGACTAGCGGGACTGGGGAGTGGAGAGACCCAGTACTTC. This codes for CASSQEGLAGLGSGETQYF.